This entry features one T cell receptor (beta chain) sequence. Its antigen remains unidentified. The sample belongs to a study of B cell selection in AIRE deficiency. General observations from the study: Of about 4,000 shared Treg TCRbeta sequences, over 25% were healthy-only, approximately 9% patient-only. Shared Treg sequences were biased toward short CDR3s with few non-templated nucleotide insertions.

The J segment lost 1 base and the V segment lost 5 bases, leaving 12 bases of the junction unmatched. The CDR3 is 17 residues long. The germline gives CDR1 MNHEY, CDR2 SMNVEV (reference sequence). Conventional CD4 T cells were sorted as CD4+CD127+ cells. Sequencing used immunoSEQ multiplex PCR; TCRdb keeps in-frame clones, though not all of them. Of under 30,000 clones listed, approximately 96% are singletons. This chain connects TRBV27 to TRBJ2-7, with TRBD1 identical over 9 bases. The material sequenced was CD4+CD127+ conventional T cells sorted from PBMCs. The clonotype originates from a human donor in good health. The CDR3 DNA is TGTGCCAGCAGTCTCCTCAAGGGGACAGGGTTATCCTACGAGCAGTACTTC. It specifies CASSLLKGTGLSYEQYF.